This T cell receptor beta chain was sequenced in a study of T-cell reconstitution after alpha-beta-depleted transplantation in children. As it was prepared, the TCRbeta library received unique molecular identifiers. TCRdb redid the calling of the PCR reads with MiXCR, one entry per CDR3 protein. The sample has around 300,000 distinct CDR3 sequences, 6.5% to 9% seen once. Study results and limitations: At one year after transplant, newly produced T cells mostly accounted for T-cell counts and diversity. Reported findings indicate that, about two months after transplant, alpha-beta T cells came from several hundred expanded clones, which were derived from non-depleted graft cells. Diversity of TCRbeta at day 60 was high in some patients, arising from surviving recipient T cells and thymic progenitors.

This clonotype was found a few times. The antigen is undetermined. This CDR3 spans 14 amino acids. Germline assignment: CDR1 DFQATT and CDR2 SNEGSKA (reference sequence). V was pared by 6 bases and J by 0 bases, with 15 bases between. The V call is TRBV20-1, the J call TRBJ2-7, with D possibly matching TRBD2 (6 bases). The source was peripheral blood, collected 360 days after TCRalphabeta/CD19-depleted stem cell transplant. This clonotype was sampled from a female patient younger than 10 who had a stem cell transplant for Fanconi anemia, so the T cells may come from the graft donor. As DNA, the CDR3 is TGCAGTGCCCTAAACGGGGGAAGCTCCTACGAGCAGTACTTC. Residues: CSALNGGSSYEQYF.